This TCR beta chain came from a study of cytomegalovirus exposure and HLA in healthy donors. Trimming took 8 bases from V and 2 from J; bases not matched to a gene: 4. The CDR3 length is 13 residues. CDR1 and CDR2 (germline): SNHLY, FYNNEI. Primers included in the PCR were 60 Vbeta and 13 Jbeta primers. Clones were read by immunoSEQ multiplex PCR, and TCRdb kept only the in-frame ones, dropping some. This sample carries 100,000 or so clones, around 77% of them seen once, and the ten largest clones take roughly 9.7%. General study findings and limits: A classifier reportedly called cytomegalovirus status with high sensitivity and specificity.

As to this clone: Its cognate antigen is unknown.

The J gene is TRBJ1-2, the V gene TRBV2; 8 bases are shared with TRBD1. Sequencing was done on a sample of PBMCs. The sequence came from a man aged 40-55 years in good health and CMV-seropositive. The CDR3 protein is CASYDRGNYGYTF. The CDR3 nucleotides are TGTGCCAGCTATGACAGGGGAAACTATGGCTACACCTTC.